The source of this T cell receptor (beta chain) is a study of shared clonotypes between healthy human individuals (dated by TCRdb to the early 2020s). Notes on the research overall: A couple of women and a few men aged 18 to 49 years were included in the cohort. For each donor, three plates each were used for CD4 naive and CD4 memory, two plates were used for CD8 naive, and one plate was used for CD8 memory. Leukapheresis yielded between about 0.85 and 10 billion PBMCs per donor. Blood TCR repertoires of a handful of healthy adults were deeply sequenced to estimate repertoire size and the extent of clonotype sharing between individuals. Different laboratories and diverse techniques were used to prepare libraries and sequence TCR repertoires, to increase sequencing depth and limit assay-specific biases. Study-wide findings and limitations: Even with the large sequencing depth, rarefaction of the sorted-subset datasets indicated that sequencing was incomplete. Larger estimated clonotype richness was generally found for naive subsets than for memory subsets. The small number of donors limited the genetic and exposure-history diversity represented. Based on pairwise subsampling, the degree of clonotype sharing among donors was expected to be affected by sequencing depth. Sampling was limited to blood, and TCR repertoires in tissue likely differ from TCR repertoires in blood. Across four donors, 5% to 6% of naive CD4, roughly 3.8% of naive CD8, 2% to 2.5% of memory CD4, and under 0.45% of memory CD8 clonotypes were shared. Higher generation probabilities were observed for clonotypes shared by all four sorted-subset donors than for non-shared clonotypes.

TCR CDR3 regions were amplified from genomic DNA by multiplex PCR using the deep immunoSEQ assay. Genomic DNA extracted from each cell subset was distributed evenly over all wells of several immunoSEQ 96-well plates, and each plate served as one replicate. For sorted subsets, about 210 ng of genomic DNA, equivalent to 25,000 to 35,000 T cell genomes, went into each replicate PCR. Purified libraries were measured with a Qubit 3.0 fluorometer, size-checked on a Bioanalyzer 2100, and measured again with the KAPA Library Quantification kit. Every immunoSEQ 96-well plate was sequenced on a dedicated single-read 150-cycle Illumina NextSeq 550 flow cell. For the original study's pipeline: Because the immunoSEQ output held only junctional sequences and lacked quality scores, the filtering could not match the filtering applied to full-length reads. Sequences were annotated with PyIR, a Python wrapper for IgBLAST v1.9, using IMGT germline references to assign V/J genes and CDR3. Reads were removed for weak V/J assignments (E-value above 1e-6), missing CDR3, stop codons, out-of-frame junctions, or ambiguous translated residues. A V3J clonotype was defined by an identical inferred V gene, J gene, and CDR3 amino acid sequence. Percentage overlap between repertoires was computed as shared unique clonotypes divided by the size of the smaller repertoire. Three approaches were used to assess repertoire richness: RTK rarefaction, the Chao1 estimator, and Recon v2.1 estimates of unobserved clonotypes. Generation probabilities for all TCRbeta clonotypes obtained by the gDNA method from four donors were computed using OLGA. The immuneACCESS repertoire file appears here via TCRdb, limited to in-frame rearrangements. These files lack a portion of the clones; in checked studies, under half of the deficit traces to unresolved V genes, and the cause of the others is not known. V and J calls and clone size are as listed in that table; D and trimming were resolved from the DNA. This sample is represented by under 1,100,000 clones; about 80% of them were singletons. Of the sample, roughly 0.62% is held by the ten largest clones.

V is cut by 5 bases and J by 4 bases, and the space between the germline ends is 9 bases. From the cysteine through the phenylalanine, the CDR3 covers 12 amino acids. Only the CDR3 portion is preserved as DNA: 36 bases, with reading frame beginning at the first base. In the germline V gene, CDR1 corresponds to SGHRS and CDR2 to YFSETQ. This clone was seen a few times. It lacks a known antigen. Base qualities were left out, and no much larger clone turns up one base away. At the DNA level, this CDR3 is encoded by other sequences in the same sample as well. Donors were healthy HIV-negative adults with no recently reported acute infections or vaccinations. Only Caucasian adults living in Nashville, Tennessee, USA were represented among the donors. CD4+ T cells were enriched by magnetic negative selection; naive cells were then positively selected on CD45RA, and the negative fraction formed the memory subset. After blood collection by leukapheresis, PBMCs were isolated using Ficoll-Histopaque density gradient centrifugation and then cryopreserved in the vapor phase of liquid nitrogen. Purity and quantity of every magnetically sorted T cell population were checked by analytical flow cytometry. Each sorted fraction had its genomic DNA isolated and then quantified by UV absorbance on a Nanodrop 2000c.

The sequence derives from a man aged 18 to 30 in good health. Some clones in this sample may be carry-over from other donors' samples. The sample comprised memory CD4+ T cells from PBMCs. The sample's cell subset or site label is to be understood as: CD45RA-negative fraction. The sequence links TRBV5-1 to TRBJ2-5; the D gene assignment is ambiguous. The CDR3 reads CASSPERETQYF. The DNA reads TGCGCCAGCAGTCCTGAGAGAGAGACCCAGTACTTC.